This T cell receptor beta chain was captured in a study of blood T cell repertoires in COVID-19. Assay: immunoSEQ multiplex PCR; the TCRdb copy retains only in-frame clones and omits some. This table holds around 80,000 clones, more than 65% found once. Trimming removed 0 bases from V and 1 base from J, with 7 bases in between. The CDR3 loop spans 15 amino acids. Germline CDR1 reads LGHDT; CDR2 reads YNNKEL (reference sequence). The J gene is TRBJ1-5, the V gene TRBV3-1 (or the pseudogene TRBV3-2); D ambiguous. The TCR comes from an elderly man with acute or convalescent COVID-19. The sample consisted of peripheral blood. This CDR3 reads CASSQDSQSNQPQHF. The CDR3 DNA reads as TGTGCCAGCAGCCAAGATTCACAGAGCAATCAGCCCCAGCATTTT.